The 9 T cell receptor beta chains given below trace back to one sample, sequenced in a study of post-analysis software for immune sequencing data (dated by TCRdb to between 2015 and 2016). The full study reports these points: Significantly higher frequencies in patients than in controls were found for several TRBV segments, including TRBV5-6, TRBV5-1 and TRBV20-1.

The library was made by PCR. This sample was sequenced with an Illumina HiSeq 2500. To reduce PCR and sequencing biases, unique molecular identifiers were incorporated into the TCR beta cDNA libraries. The public reads were quality trimmed at Q25 with fastp and then assembled into clones with MiXCR by TCRdb, keeping productive beta chains. Every entry covers one CDR3 protein and lists the most common genes and DNA from its rows. This sample is represented by 550,000 to 700,000 distinct CDR3 sequences; roughly 47% of them were singletons. In total, the top ten clones hold under 2% of the sample. Antigens for these TCRs are unknown. What was sequenced was blood. Receptor source: a girl aged 5 to 17 with multiple sclerosis.

The chain carries TRBV24-1 and TRBJ2-3; 9 nucleotides align to TRBD1. Trimming at V came to 1 base and at J to 8 bases, leaving 9 bases not matched to a gene. Germline values: CDR1 KGHDR, CDR2 SFDVKD. The CDR3 is made up of 16 amino acids. Written as DNA, the CDR3 is TGTGCCACCAGTGATTTAGCGGGGACAGGGAGTGTTACGCAGTATTTT. Translating gives CATSDLAGTGSVTQYF.

This clonotype was found once. The chain couples TRBV7-9 to TRBJ1-1; 7 bases match TRBD1. This CDR3 region has 13 residues. Germline CDR1 and CDR2: SEHNR and FQNEAQ (reference sequence). V was clipped by 1 base and J by 7 bases; unmatched bases: 3. The CDR3 nucleotides are TGTGCCAGCAGCTTAGGAACAGGGGATGAAGCTTTCTTT. It translates to CASSLGTGDEAFF. Looking up the rest from reference TRBV7-9 and TRBJ1-1 gives the full variable domain: DTGVSQNPRHKITKRGQNVTFRCDPISEHNRLYWYRQTLGQGPEFLTYFQNEAQLEKSRLLSDRFSAERPKGSFSTLEIQRTEQGDSAMYLCASSLGTGDEAFFGQGTRLTVV.

This chain joins TRBV12-3 or TRBV12-4 and TRBJ2-7; D unclear. Trimming took 5 bases from V and 7 from J, leaving 15 bases between them. The CDR3 length is 13 residues. The CDR3 DNA follows: TGTGCCAGCAGTGCCCGCGAAGTAAGAGAGCAGTACTTC. Translating gives CASSAREVREQYF.

This clonotype turned up a few times. This chain connects TRBV12-3 or TRBV12-4 to TRBJ2-1, with TRBD1 as a possible D gene (6 bases). The CDR3 length is 15 residues. Trimming shortened V by 2 bases and J by 4 bases, and 12 bases separated the two germline ends. DNA of the CDR3: TGTGCCAGCAGTTTAAAACAGGGTCCGTACAATGAGCAGTTCTTC. It is translated as CASSLKQGPYNEQFF.

The chain is built from TRBV12-3 or TRBV12-4 and TRBJ2-5, with 11 bases aligning to TRBD1. The V and J ends lost 7 bases and 5 bases, in that order; junction bases with no gene match: 9. This CDR3 contains 15 residues. The CDR3 sequence is CASNSGQGAWETQYF. The CDR3 DNA reads as TGTGCCAGCAACTCCGGACAGGGGGCATGGGAGACCCAGTACTTC.

This clonotype has only a few counts. This rearrangement joins TRBV7-2 to TRBJ2-3; 9 bases match TRBD2. Germline V CDR1 and CDR2: SGHTA, FQGNSA. There are 16 residues in the CDR3. J lost 2 bases, V lost 2 bases, and 5 bases had no gene match. The CDR3 bases are TGTGCCAGCAGCTTATCAACTAGCGGGTACACAGATACGCAGTATTTT. Translating gives CASSLSTSGYTDTQYF.

The V call is TRBV20-1, the J call TRBJ2-4, with 9 nucleotides matching TRBD2. The germline CDR1 and CDR2 sequences are DFQATT and SNEGSKA (reference sequence). The CDR3 has 17 amino acids. Trimming removed 0 bases from V and 0 bases from J; junction bases left unmatched: 6. Here the CDR3 DNA reads TGCAGTGCTAGAGATTCTACTAGCGGGCTAGCCAAAAACATTCAGTACTTC. It is translated as CSARDSTSGLAKNIQYF.

The V and J genes are TRBV3-1 and TRBJ1-1; the D is unclear. CDR1 and CDR2 (germline): LGHDT, YNNKEL (reference sequence). CDR3 length equals 14 residues. V was pared by 2 bases and J by 2 bases, with 9 bases between. DNA for the CDR3: TGTGCCAGCAGCCAACTGACAATCAACACTGAAGCTTTCTTT. Its translation: CASSQLTINTEAFF.

The chain combines TRBV7-9 with TRBJ2-5; 9 positions agree with TRBD1. The closer fit of TRBJ2-7 to the DNA end suggests the J call may be wrong. Per the germline V gene, CDR1 is SEHNR and CDR2 is FQNEAQ (reference sequence). The CDR3 spans 15 residues. As DNA, the CDR3 is TGTGCCAGCAGCATTGCCCCGGACAGGGGCCACGAGCAGTACTTC. It yields the protein CASSIAPDRGHEQYF.